This T cell receptor (beta chain) emerged from a study of patients and donors after allogeneic stem cell transplantation. CDR3 length: 14 amino acids. The germline gives CDR1 SQVTM, CDR2 ANQGSEA. The V and J ends lost 4 bases and 0 bases respectively, with 12 bases between them. TCRdb reanalysed the RT-PCR reads using MiXCR and keeps one entry per CDR3 protein. The table has tens of thousands of distinct CDR3 sequences, about a quarter seen once. The rearrangement links TRBV29-1 to TRBJ1-2, with D unclear. The specimen was blood, either unsorted or a sorted T cell fraction (not recorded which). This receptor was identified in a human donor who was either an allogeneic HSCT recipient or a stem cell or donor lymphocyte infusion donor (not recorded which). It is not recorded whose cells these are; they may come from a transplant donor. Written as DNA, the CDR3 is TGCAGCGTTGTTCCGAGGGAAGCTAACTATGGCTACACCTTC. This encodes CSVVPREANYGYTF.